One TCR beta chain is described in this entry. What it recognizes is unknown. Germline V gene sequence: CDR1 MNHEY, CDR2 SVGAGI. The CDR3 sequence is 13 residues long. V lost 8 bases and J 2 bases, leaving 13 bases between the germline ends. This table comes from immunoSEQ multiplex PCR, and its TCRdb copy is limited to in-frame clones, with some not included. The sample gives some 120,000 clones, 88% of which show up once; under 9% is in the top ten. The sample originates from a study of T cell responses to AZD1222 COVID-19 vaccine. General observations from the study: Most donors were white British, females outnumbered males, and clonal diversity was possibly underestimated.

The origin of this receptor is an adult in good health. This chain links TRBV6-5 with TRBJ2-7; D assignment may be TRBD1 or TRBD2 (5 bases each). The sequencing here drew on peripheral blood, taken on day 0 of AZD1222 vaccination. The CDR3 here is CASGTGPTYEQYF. DNA for the CDR3: TGTGCCAGCGGCACGGGGCCTACCTACGAGCAGTACTTC.